This T cell receptor (beta chain) was documented in a study of identical twins. Findings and caveats of the study: The same donors were not followed; conclusions instead depended on cross-sectional statistical analysis. Models predicted less out-of-frame TCR alpha sharing in monozygotic twins than was found. With beta out-of-frame sequences, excess sharing by twins was weaker. Part of the zero-insertion signal could reflect confounding by invariant MAIT and iNKT cells.

The V end lost 3 bases, the J end lost 3 bases, and 11 bases lay between the germline ends. Germline V lookup: CDR1 KGHSH, CDR2 LQKENI. The CDR3 runs 15 residues. TCRdb itself ran the 5' RACE reads through MiXCR, one entry per CDR3 protein. This table holds about 1.7 million distinct CDR3 sequences, 25% to 35% found once. Remarks on this clonotype: Its target is unknown.

The chain joins TRBV18 to TRBJ1-4; D is unresolved. Specimen: cord blood. The TCR was taken from a newborn girl in good health. The CDR3 is CASSPKQLPNEKLFF. CDR3 DNA sequence: TGTGCCAGCTCACCGAAACAGCTCCCTAATGAAAAACTGTTTTTT.